Listed here are 13 T cell receptor beta chains from one sample, sequenced in a study of cytomegalovirus exposure and HLA in healthy donors. The PCR made use of 60 Vbeta and 13 Jbeta primers. Here immunoSEQ multiplex PCR was the method, and the copy in TCRdb shows in-frame clones only, minus some. The sample lists tens of thousands of clones, over 70% occurring once. Sequencing used PBMCs. The receptors stem from a man aged 35 to 55 in good health and CMV-seronegative.

The J gene is TRBJ2-7, the V gene TRBV6-6, with 9 nucleotides matching TRBD1. CDR3 length: 16 residues. Germline V gene sequence: CDR1 MNHNY, CDR2 SVGAGI (reference sequence). Trimming cost V 6 bases and J 2 bases; bases outside gene matches: 11. CDR3 in amino acids: CASSPPSGTGPYEQYF. CDR3 coding DNA: TGTGCCAGCAGCCCTCCTTCCGGGACAGGGCCCTACGAGCAGTACTTC.

The rearrangement joins TRBV27 to TRBJ2-1, with D perhaps matching TRBD1 (6 bases). The V gene lost 3 bases and the J gene lost 5 bases, with 20 bases spanning the gap. There are 17 residues in the CDR3. Germline-derived CDR1 and CDR2 are MNHEY and SMNVEV (reference sequence). DNA of the CDR3: TGTGCCAGCAGTTTTTTTGTACCCCGACAGGAGGACAATGAGCAGTTCTTC. This sequence encodes CASSFFVPRQEDNEQFF.

This clone appeared a single time. The genes are TRBV28 and TRBJ2-1, with 15 bases that match TRBD2. The CDR3 sequence is 15 residues long. Germline lookup yields CDR1 MDHEN and CDR2 SYDVKM. J gave up 10 bases and V 4 bases, and 5 bases lay outside the gene matches. CDR3 sequence: CASSSGLAGGWEQFF. The DNA of the CDR3 is TGTGCCAGCAGTTCGGGACTAGCGGGAGGCTGGGAGCAGTTCTTC.

The chain employs TRBV10-2 and TRBJ1-1; a possible D gene is TRBD1 (6 bases). The CDR3 covers 14 residues. With 5 bases removed from V and 3 bases from J, the gap between germline ends came to 13 bases. CDR1 is WSHSY and CDR2 is SAAADI in the germline V gene. In DNA, the CDR3 is TGCGCCAGCAGTCCCGCTCGGACAGACACTGAAGCTTTCTTT. This sequence encodes CASSPARTDTEAFF.

The chain employs TRBV30 and TRBJ2-7; 10 positions match TRBD1. This CDR3 region has 14 residues. Trimming at V came to 4 bases and at J to 4 bases, leaving 7 bases not matched to a gene. CDR1 and CDR2 (germline): GTSNPN, SVGIG (reference sequence). The CDR3 loop reads CAWTQGQGGYEQYF. The CDR3 DNA follows: TGTGCCTGGACCCAAGGACAGGGGGGTTACGAGCAGTACTTC.

This clone was seen only once. This rearrangement joins TRBV9 to TRBJ2-7; TRBD2 matches at 10 bases. The V gene's germline CDR1 is SGDLS and CDR2 YYNGEE. The CDR3 is 14 residues long. J gave up 5 bases and V 4 bases, and 6 bases lay outside the gene matches. In DNA form, the CDR3 reads TGTGCCAGCAGCCTCTCAGGACTAGCGGACGAGCAGTACTTC. This codes for CASSLSGLADEQYF.

The genes are TRBV18 and TRBJ2-2; 8 nucleotides match TRBD2. Germline values: CDR1 KGHSH, CDR2 LQKENI. This CDR3 has 16 residues. V gave up 0 bases and J gave up 6 bases; unmatched junction bases: 6. The chain's CDR3 is CASSPPGRVYPGELFF. CDR3 bases: TGTGCCAGCTCACCACCCGGGAGGGTCTACCCCGGGGAGCTGTTTTTT. The complete variable domain, with remaining parts taken from reference TRBV18 and TRBJ2-2, reads NAGVMQNPRHLVRRRGQEARLRCSPMKGHSHVYWYRQLPEEGLKFMVYLQKENIIDESGMPKERFSAEFPKEGPSILRIQQVVRGDSAAYFCASSPPGRVYPGELFFGEGSRLTVL.

The chain combines TRBV27 with TRBJ2-2; D is unclear. V was trimmed by 3 bases and J by 1 base, leaving 18 bases between them. The CDR3 covers 18 residues. Germline assignment: CDR1 MNHEY and CDR2 SMNVEV (reference sequence). CDR3 nucleotide sequence: TGTGCCAGCAGTTTTCGATCGGAAGCGAGGAGGAACACCGGGGAGCTGTTTTTT. Translated: CASSFRSEARRNTGELFF.

This clone turned up a few times. This sequence joins TRBV6-5 and TRBJ2-7; D is possibly TRBD1 (5 bases). V lost 6 bases, J lost 3 bases, and 9 bases lay in between. This CDR3 is 12 amino acids long. The germline V gene encodes CDR1 MNHEY and CDR2 SVGAGI. The CDR3: CASRVRDYEQYF. The CDR3 region has the DNA TGTGCCAGCAGAGTCAGGGACTACGAGCAGTACTTC.

V usage is TRBV28 and J usage is TRBJ2-1, with TRBD2 matching 14 bases. The CDR3 extends over 20 amino acids. Germline V gene sequence: CDR1 MDHEN, CDR2 SYDVKM. The V gene end was trimmed by 5 bases and the J gene end by 14 bases; junction bases not matched to a gene: 26. This CDR3 is CASSTSGTSGSNSWRNREFF. Here the CDR3 DNA reads TGTGCCAGCAGTACGTCCGGGACTAGCGGGAGTAACTCTTGGCGGAACCGCGAGTTCTTC.

As regards this clone: A read error may account for a junction end that differs from germline. The gene calls are TRBV18 and TRBJ2-3; 7 bases match TRBD1. CDR3 length equals 14 residues. From germline, CDR1 is KGHSH and CDR2 LQKENI. CDR3 nucleotide sequence: TGTGCCAGCTCGCGACAGGGTTTCGAAGATGCGCAGTATTTT. This codes for CASSRQGFEDAQYF. The complete variable domain, with remaining parts taken from reference TRBV18 and TRBJ2-3, reads NAGVMQNPRHLVRRRGQEARLRCSPMKGHSHVYWYRQLPEEGLKFMVYLQKENIIDESGMPKERFSAEFPKEGPSILRIQQVVRGDSAAYFCASSRQGFEDAQYFGPGTRLTVL.

Worth noting for this clone: At the DNA level, this CDR3 is encoded by other sequences in the same sample as well. The V and J genes are TRBV12-5 and TRBJ1-2, with D perhaps matching TRBD1 (5 bases). The CDR3 is 13 amino acids. Germline V gene sequence: CDR1 LGHNT, CDR2 FRNRAP. V lost 1 base to trimming and J lost 2 bases, with 5 bases between them. CDR3 residues: CASGLGQNYGYTF. The CDR3 bases are TGTGCTAGTGGTTTGGGACAGAACTATGGCTACACCTTC.

The genes are TRBV4-1 and TRBJ2-1; 12 bases map to TRBD2. V lost 1 base, J lost 2 bases, and 6 bases stayed unmatched. CDR1 is MGHRA, CDR2 YSYEKL, per germline. The CDR3 loop spans 18 amino acids. Here the CDR3 reads CASSQGLAGVSTYNEQFF. As DNA, the CDR3 is TGCGCCAGCAGCCAAGGACTAGCGGGAGTAAGTACCTACAATGAGCAGTTCTTC.